These 8 T cell receptor beta chains were all obtained from the same sample, sequenced in a study of blood T cell repertoires in COVID-19. TCRdb's table, derived via immunoSEQ multiplex PCR, lists solely in-frame clones and lacks some. Of roughly 87,000 clones listed, more than 85% were seen once; the top ten hold around 5.3%. Sequenced: peripheral blood. These receptors were taken from a man in his forties with acute or convalescent COVID-19.

In this sample, this clone turned up once. This chain joins TRBV18 and TRBJ2-3; D remains ambiguous. Trimming took off 4 bases at V and 0 bases at J, with 5 bases between the two ends. The CDR3 is 13 amino acids. Germline V gives CDR1 KGHSH, CDR2 LQKENI. The CDR3 protein is CASSLTSTDTQYF. CDR3 nucleotides: TGTGCCAGCTCACTAACTAGCACAGATACGCAGTATTTT.

The chain uses TRBV6-1 and TRBJ2-3, with 9 bases matching TRBD2. Trimming at V came to 6 bases and at J to 4 bases, leaving 5 bases not matched to a gene. CDR1 is MNHNS, CDR2 SASEGT, per germline. The CDR3 totals 14 residues. CDR3 in DNA: TGTGCCAGCAGCGGCGGGAGGGTAGCAGATACGCAGTATTTT. Protein: CASSGGRVADTQYF.

The V and J genes are TRBV9 and TRBJ2-2; 9 nucleotides line up with TRBD1. CDR1 is SGDLS, CDR2 YYNGEE, per germline. Trimming at V came to 4 bases and at J to 3 bases, leaving 7 bases not matched to a gene. This CDR3 region has 16 residues. For the CDR3, the DNA is TGTGCCAGCAGCCCGACAACAGGGGGCGACACCGGGGAGCTGTTTTTT. Protein sequence: CASSPTTGGDTGELFF. Variable domain in full (rest from reference TRBV9 and TRBJ2-2): DSGVTQTPKHLITATGQRVTLRCSPRSGDLSVYWYQQSLDQGLQFLIQYYNGEERAKGNILERFSAQQFPDLHSELNLSSLELGDSALYFCASSPTTGGDTGELFFGEGSRLTVL.

The rearrangement joins TRBV20-1 to TRBJ2-2, with D possibly TRBD1 on 5 matching bases. This CDR3 region has 13 residues. The V gene's germline CDR1 is DFQATT and CDR2 SNEGSKA (reference sequence). V was trimmed by 3 bases and J by 5 bases, leaving 10 bases between them. The CDR3 DNA is TGCAGTGCTAGTCAGGGTCGGACCGGGGAGCTGTTTTTT. Amino acids: CSASQGRTGELFF.

The V call is TRBV10-3, the J call TRBJ1-2, with 10 bases lining up with TRBD1. From germline, CDR1 is ENHRY and CDR2 SYGVKD. The CDR3 totals 12 residues. With 8 bases clipped from V and 8 bases from J, the junction kept 5 bases outside the gene matches. The CDR3 bases are TGTGCCATCGGGGGGACAGGGGACGGCTACACCTTC. Translation gives CAIGGTGDGYTF.

The chain uses TRBV30 and TRBJ1-2, with 9 nucleotides matching TRBD1. CDR1 is GTSNPN, CDR2 SVGIG, per germline (reference sequence). V dropped 6 bases and J dropped 10; count of bases not matched to a gene: 12. CDR3 length: 13 amino acids. The CDR3 reads CACPTRDRDVYTF. CDR3 DNA sequence: TGTGCCTGCCCAACCCGGGACAGGGATGTCTACACCTTC. Full variable domain (rest looked up from reference TRBV30 and TRBJ1-2): SQTIHQWPATLVQPVGSPLSLECTVEGTSNPNLYWYRQAAGRGLQLLFYSVGIGQISSEVPQNLSASRPQDRQFILSSKKLLLSDSGFYLCACPTRDRDVYTFGSGTRLTVV.

The chain employs TRBV12-3 or TRBV12-4 and TRBJ2-2; D not certain. Trimming left V 3 bases short and J 8 bases short, with 7 bases between. This CDR3 is built from 12 residues. DNA of the CDR3: TGTGCCAGCAGTTTCTCTATTGGGGAGCTGTTTTTT. This sequence encodes CASSFSIGELFF.

The CDR3 DNA is TGCGCCAGCAGTTTAAATGGGGGCAAGGACACTGAAGCTTTCTTT. Translation: CASSLNGGKDTEAFF. The chain recombines TRBV5-1 with TRBJ1-1; D may be TRBD1 (6 bases). V lost 5 bases, J lost 3 bases, and 17 bases lay in between. The CDR3 contains 15 residues. Germline CDR1 is SGHRS and CDR2 is YFSETQ.